This TCR beta chain was captured by sequencing in a study of blood T cell repertoires in COVID-19. Across the whole study: T cells, B-cell-depleted T cells, or PBMCs supplied cDNA or gDNA.

Trimming cost V 5 bases and J 7 bases, with 17 bases left between them. This CDR3 is 14 amino acids long. CDR1 and CDR2 (germline): LNHDA, SQIVND (reference sequence). This clone occurred once. The repertoire was sequenced with immunoSEQ multiplex PCR; TCRdb's copy has only in-frame clones and lacks some. The sample holds 200,000 to 250,000 clones, about 82% seen once. Sample: PBMCs or T cells enriched from blood (not recorded which). The V gene is TRBV19, the J gene TRBJ2-5; weak D call: TRBD1 (6 bases). The TCR sequence derives from a woman aged 45 to 65 who had recovered from COVID-19. This chain's CDR3 is CASSPQGRRGTQYF. For the CDR3, the DNA is TGTGCCAGTAGTCCCCAGGGGCGGCGTGGGACCCAGTACTTC.